What follows describes a single T cell receptor beta chain. The source of the sample is a study of CXCR3-negative and CXCR3-positive naive CD8 T cells. Germline V gene lookup returns CDR1 SNHLY and CDR2 FYNNEI. The CDR3 consists of 12 residues. The TRB libraries of cDNA were built by UMI-labeled 5' RACE. No DNA is given; TCRdb re-called the 5' RACE reads and lists each CDR3 protein once. The sample includes around 90,000 distinct CDR3 sequences. This chain joins TRBV2 and TRBJ2-3; the D call from TCRdb, TRBD2, cannot be confirmed without DNA. The clonotype comes from a human donor in good health. Some clones in this sample may be carry-over from other donors' samples. The source material was naive CXCR3- CD8+ T cells from blood. Subset noted: CD45RO-CCR7+CD27+CD95- naive CD8+ T cells lacking CXCR3 (TNR3-). The CDR3 sequence: CASLREEDTQYF.